The sequence of this T cell receptor beta chain was determined in a study of T cell repertoires in cytomegalovirus infection. The wider study: CMV epitopes, recently identified HLA-C-restricted and well-studied HLA-B-restricted, were used. Findings and caveats of the study: The cumulative frequency of public TCR beta families distinguished individuals who carried CMV together with the relevant HLA. Dominant in the ex vivo response were TCR beta clonotypes restricted by HLA-C and specific for CMV.

A single record per CDR3 protein comes from TCRdb applying MiXCR to the reads. The table lists about 20,000 distinct CDR3 sequences, roughly 40% of them singletons. V shed 4 bases and J 7 bases; nucleotides not matched to a gene: 11. CDR1 is DFQATT and CDR2 is SNEGSKA in the germline V gene (reference sequence). This CDR3 has 15 amino acids. Points on this clonotype: Its antigen is not known.

The chain recombines TRBV20-1 with TRBJ2-4, with 9 bases lining up with TRBD1. The sequencing here drew on CD8+ T cells from cultured PBMCs, taken from culture after CMV antigen stimulation. This clonotype was obtained from a human donor in good health (CMV status not recorded). Some clones in this sample may be carry-over from other donors' samples. The CDR3 nucleotides read TGCAGTGCTAACAACCGGGACAGGGTGTGGAACATTCAGTACTTC. Translation gives CSANNRDRVWNIQYF.